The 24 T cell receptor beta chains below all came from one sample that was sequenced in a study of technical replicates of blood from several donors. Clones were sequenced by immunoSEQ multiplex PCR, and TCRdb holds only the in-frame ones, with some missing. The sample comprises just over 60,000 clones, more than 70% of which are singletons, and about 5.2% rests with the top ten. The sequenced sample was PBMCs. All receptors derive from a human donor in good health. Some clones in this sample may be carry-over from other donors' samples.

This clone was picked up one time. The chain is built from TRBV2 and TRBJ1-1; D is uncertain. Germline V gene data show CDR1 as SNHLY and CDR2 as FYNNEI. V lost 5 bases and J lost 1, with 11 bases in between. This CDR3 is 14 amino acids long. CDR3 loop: CASSIRRENTEAFF. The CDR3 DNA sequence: TGTGCCAGCAGTATTCGGCGGGAGAACACTGAAGCTTTCTTT.

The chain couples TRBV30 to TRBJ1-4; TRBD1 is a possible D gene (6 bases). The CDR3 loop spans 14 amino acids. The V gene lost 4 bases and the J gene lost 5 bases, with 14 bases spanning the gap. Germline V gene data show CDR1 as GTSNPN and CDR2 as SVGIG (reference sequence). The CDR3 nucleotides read TGTGCCTGGACCCTCGGGGGGCGCAATGAAAAACTGTTTTTT. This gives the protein CAWTLGGRNEKLFF.

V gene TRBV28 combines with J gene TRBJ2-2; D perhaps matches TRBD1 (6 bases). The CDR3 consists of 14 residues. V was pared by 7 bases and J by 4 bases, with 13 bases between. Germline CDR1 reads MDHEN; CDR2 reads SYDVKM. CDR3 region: CASTYRVATGELFF. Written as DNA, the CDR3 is TGTGCCAGCACCTACAGGGTGGCCACCGGGGAGCTGTTTTTT.

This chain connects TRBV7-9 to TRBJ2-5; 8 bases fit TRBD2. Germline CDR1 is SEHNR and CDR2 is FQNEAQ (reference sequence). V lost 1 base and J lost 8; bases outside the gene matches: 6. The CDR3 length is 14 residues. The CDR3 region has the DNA TGTGCCAGCAGCTTAGTCACGGGAGGGGTTACCCAGTACTTC. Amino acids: CASSLVTGGVTQYF.

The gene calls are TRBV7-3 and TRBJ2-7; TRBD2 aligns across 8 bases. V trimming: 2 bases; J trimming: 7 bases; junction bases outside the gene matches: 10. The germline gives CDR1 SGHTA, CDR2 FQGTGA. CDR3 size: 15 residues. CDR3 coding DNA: TGTGCCAGCAGCTTAGGGCCGGGAGGGCCGGGGGAGCAGTACTTC. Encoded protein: CASSLGPGGPGEQYF.

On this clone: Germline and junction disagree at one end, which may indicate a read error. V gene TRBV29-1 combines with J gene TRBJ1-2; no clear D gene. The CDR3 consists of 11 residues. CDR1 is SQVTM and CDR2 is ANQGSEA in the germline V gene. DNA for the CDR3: TGCAGCGTTGAAGTGGAGCTTGGCTACGCCTTC. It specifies CSVEVELGYAF.

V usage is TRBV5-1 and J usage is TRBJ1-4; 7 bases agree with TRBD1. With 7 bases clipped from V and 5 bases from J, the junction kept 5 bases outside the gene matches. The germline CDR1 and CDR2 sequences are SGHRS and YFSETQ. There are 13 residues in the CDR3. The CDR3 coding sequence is TGCGCCAGCCGACAGGGAACCAATGAAAAACTGTTTTTT. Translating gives CASRQGTNEKLFF.

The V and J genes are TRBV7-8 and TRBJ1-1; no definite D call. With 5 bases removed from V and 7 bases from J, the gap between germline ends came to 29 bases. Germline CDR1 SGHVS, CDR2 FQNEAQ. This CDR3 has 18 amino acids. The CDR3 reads CASSDDPRNARVSGEAFF. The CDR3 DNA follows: TGTGCCAGCAGCGACGATCCCCGGAACGCCCGAGTATCGGGTGAAGCTTTCTTT.

In DNA, the CDR3 is TGTGCCAGCAGCTCACGTCCGGCACTAGGGATCTATGGCTACACCTTC. It encodes CASSSRPALGIYGYTF. The gene calls are TRBV27 and TRBJ1-2; no definite D call. Germline V CDR1 and CDR2: MNHEY, SMNVEV (reference sequence). The CDR3 length is 16 residues. V lost 6 bases, J lost 4 bases, and 21 bases lay in between.

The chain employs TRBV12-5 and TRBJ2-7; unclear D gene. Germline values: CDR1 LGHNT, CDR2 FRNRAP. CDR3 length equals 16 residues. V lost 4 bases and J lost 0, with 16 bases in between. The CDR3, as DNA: TGTGCTAGTGGTTCACCAGACTCGTTTAGCTCCTACGAGCAGTACTTC. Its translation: CASGSPDSFSSYEQYF.

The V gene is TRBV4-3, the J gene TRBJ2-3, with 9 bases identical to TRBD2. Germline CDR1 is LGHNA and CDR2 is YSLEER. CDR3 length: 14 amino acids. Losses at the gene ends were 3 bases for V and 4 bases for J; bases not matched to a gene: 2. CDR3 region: CASSHRLAADTQYF. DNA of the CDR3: TGCGCCAGCAGCCACCGACTAGCGGCAGATACGCAGTATTTT.

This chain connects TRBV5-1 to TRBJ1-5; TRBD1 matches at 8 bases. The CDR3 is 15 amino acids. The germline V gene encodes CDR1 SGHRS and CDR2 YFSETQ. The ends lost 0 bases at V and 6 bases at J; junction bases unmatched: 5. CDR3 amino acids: CASSLGTGFGQPQHF. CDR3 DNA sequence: TGCGCCAGCAGCTTGGGGACAGGGTTCGGTCAGCCCCAGCATTTT.

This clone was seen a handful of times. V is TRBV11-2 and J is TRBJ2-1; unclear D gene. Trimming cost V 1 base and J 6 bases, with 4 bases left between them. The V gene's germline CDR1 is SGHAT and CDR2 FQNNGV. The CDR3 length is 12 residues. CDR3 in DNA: TGTGCCAGCAGCTTAGTTCGCAATGAGCAGTTCTTC. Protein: CASSLVRNEQFF.

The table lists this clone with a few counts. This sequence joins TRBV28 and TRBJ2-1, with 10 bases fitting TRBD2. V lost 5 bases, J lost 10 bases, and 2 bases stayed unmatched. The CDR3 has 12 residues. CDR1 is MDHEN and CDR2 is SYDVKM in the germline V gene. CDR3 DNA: TGTGCCAGCAGTCAACTAGCGGGGGAGCAGTTCTTC. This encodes CASSQLAGEQFF.

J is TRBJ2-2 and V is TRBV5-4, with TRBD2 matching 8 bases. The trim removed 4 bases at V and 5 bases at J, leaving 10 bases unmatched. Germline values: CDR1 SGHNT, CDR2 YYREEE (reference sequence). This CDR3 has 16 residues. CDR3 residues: CASSPPGGRNTGELFF. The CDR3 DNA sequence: TGTGCCAGCAGCCCGCCGGGGGGGCGCAATACCGGGGAGCTGTTTTTT.

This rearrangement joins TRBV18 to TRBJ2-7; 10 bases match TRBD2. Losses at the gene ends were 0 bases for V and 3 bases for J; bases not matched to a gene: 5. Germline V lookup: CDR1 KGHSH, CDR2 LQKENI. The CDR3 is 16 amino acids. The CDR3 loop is CASSPPLTSGNYEQYF. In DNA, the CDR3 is TGTGCCAGCTCACCACCATTAACTAGCGGGAACTACGAGCAGTACTTC. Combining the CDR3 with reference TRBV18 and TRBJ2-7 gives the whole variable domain NAGVMQNPRHLVRRRGQEARLRCSPMKGHSHVYWYRQLPEEGLKFMVYLQKENIIDESGMPKERFSAEFPKEGPSILRIQQVVRGDSAAYFCASSPPLTSGNYEQYFGPGTRLTVT.

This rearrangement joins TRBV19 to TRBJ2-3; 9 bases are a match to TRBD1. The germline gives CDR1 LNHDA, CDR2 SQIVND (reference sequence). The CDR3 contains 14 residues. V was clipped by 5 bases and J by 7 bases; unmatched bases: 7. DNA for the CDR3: TGTGCCAGTAGTCCCCGGGACAGGGAATATACGCAGTATTTT. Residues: CASSPRDREYTQYF.

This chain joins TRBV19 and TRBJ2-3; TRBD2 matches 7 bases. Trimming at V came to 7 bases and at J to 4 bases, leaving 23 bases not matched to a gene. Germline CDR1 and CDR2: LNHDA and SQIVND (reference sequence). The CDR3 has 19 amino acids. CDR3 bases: TGTGCCAGTACCTCAACGGGTGGGCGGGGGACCCGGGCCGCAGATACGCAGTATTTT. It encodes CASTSTGGRGTRAADTQYF.

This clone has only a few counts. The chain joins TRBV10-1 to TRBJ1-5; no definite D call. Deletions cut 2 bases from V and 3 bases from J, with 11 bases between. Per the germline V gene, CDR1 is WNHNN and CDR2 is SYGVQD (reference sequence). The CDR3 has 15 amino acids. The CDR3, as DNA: TGCGCCAGCAGTGAGGGAGGGCCCCACAATCAGCCCCAGCATTTT. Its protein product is CASSEGGPHNQPQHF.

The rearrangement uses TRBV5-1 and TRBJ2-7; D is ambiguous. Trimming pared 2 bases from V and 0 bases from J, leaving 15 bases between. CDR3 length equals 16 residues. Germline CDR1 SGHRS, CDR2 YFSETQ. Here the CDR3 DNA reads TGCGCCAGCAGCTTAACGACACCTTCGAGCTCCTACGAGCAGTACTTC. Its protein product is CASSLTTPSSSYEQYF.

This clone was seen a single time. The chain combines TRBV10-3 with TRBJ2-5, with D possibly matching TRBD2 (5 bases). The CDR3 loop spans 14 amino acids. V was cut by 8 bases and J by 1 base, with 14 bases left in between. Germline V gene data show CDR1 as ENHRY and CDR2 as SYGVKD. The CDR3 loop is CAIAPEGSQETQYF. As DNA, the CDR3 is TGTGCCATCGCCCCTGAGGGCTCCCAAGAGACCCAGTACTTC.

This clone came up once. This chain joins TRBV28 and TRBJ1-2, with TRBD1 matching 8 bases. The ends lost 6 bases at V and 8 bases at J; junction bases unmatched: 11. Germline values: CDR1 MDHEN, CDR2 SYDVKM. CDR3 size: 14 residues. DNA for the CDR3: TGTGCCAGCAGCCGAGGACAGGGACCATTCGGCTACACCTTC. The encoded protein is CASSRGQGPFGYTF.

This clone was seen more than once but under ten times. DNA for the CDR3: TGTGCCAGTAGGGTATCGGATTCACCCCTCCACTTT. Protein sequence: CASRVSDSPLHF. The V call is TRBV19, the J call TRBJ1-6; D not certain. The CDR3 covers 12 residues. Germline assignment: CDR1 LNHDA and CDR2 SQIVND (reference sequence). V shed 6 bases and J shed 8 bases, with 8 bases lying between them.

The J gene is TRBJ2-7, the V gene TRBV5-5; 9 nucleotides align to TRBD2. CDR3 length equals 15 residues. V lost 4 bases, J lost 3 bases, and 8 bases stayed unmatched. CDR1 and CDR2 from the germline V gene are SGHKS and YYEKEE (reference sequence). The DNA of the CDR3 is TGTGCCAGCAGCCTCCTAGAGACTAGCGGCTACGAGCAGTACTTC. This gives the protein CASSLLETSGYEQYF.